A single sample gave rise to the 15 T cell receptor beta chains below, sequenced in a study of blood T cell repertoires in COVID-19. Profiling relied on immunoSEQ multiplex PCR, and the TCRdb table lists in-frame clones only, not all of them. The repertoire holds approximately 65,000 clones, with roughly 85% as singletons. Source material: peripheral blood. The source is a human donor in a cohort sampled during active COVID-19.

The chain has TRBV14 and TRBJ2-5, with 7 bases fitting TRBD1. The CDR3 covers 17 residues. V shed 4 bases and J 1 base; nucleotides not matched to a gene: 12. CDR1 and CDR2 (germline): SGHDN, FVKESK. Here the CDR3 reads CASSPGTDHRIQETQYF. CDR3 DNA: TGTGCCAGCAGCCCCGGGACAGATCACAGAATCCAAGAGACCCAGTACTTC.

The J gene is TRBJ2-2, the V gene TRBV7-2; the match to TRBD2 covers 12 bases. The CDR3 runs 19 residues. J was trimmed by 0 bases and V by 5 bases; bases with no gene match: 10. Germline V lookup: CDR1 SGHTA, CDR2 FQGNSA. CDR3 residues: CASSKHRTSGTTNTGELFF. CDR3 nucleotide sequence: TGTGCCAGCAGCAAACACAGGACTAGCGGGACGACGAACACCGGGGAGCTGTTTTTT.

This chain connects TRBV7-2 to TRBJ2-3, with TRBD2 matching over 9 bases. Germline CDR1 SGHTA, CDR2 FQGNSA. Germline trimming cut 5 bases from V and 2 bases from J; bases unmatched to any gene: 8. The CDR3 spans 16 residues. Here the CDR3 DNA reads TGTGCCAGCAGCCACAGGGTGGGACTAGCCACAGATACGCAGTATTTT. This translates into CASSHRVGLATDTQYF.

The J gene is TRBJ2-3, the V gene TRBV5-1, with a tentative D call TRBD2 (5 bases). V was clipped by 0 bases and J by 10 bases, with 12 bases between them. The germline gives CDR1 SGHRS, CDR2 YFSETQ. CDR3 size: 13 residues. DNA for the CDR3: TGCGCCAGCAGCTTGGATGGACTTTCGCCGCAGTATTTT. Residues: CASSLDGLSPQYF.

In its sample, this clone was seen a few times. The chain has TRBV18 and TRBJ2-3, with 8 bases identical to TRBD1. The CDR3 runs to 17 residues. V dropped 3 bases and J dropped 6; count of bases not matched to a gene: 14. In germline, CDR1 is KGHSH, CDR2 LQKENI. This CDR3 reads CASSPKAGTGPRDTQYF. The CDR3 DNA sequence: TGTGCCAGCTCACCGAAAGCCGGGACAGGCCCCCGGGATACGCAGTATTTT.

V usage is TRBV18 and J usage is TRBJ1-2; TRBD1 matches 7 bases. From germline, CDR1 is KGHSH and CDR2 LQKENI. The CDR3 runs to 14 residues. V was clipped by 3 bases and J by 3 bases; unmatched bases: 4. The CDR3 spells CASSPGQDYYGYTF. Here the CDR3 DNA reads TGTGCCAGCTCACCCGGACAGGACTACTATGGCTACACCTTC.

CDR3 loop: CASSLRGLAYF. The CDR3 DNA is TGTGCCAGCAGCTTACGAGGACTAGCGTACTTC. The J gene is TRBJ2-5, the V gene TRBV7-9, with TRBD2 identical over 8 bases. The V and J ends lost 2 bases and 13 bases, in that order; junction bases with no gene match: 3. CDR1 and CDR2 from the germline V gene are SEHNR and FQNEAQ (reference sequence). This CDR3 contains 11 residues.

This chain links TRBV5-1 with TRBJ2-5, with 9 bases lining up with TRBD1. CDR1 and CDR2 from the germline V gene are SGHRS and YFSETQ. V lost 4 bases and J lost 9; bases outside the gene matches: 10. The CDR3 totals 14 residues. CDR3 amino acids: CASSPGQGYLAQYF. CDR3 bases: TGCGCCAGCAGCCCCGGACAGGGGTACTTGGCCCAGTACTTC. The full variable domain, its missing parts supplied by reference TRBV5-1 and TRBJ2-5, is KAGVTQTPRYLIKTRGQQVTLSCSPISGHRSVSWYQQTPGQGLQFLFEYFSETQRNKGNFPGRFSGRQFSNSRSEMNVSTLELGDSALYLCASSPGQGYLAQYFGPGTRLLVL.

The chain recombines TRBV4-3 with TRBJ1-3; 8 bases are a match to TRBD1. The V gene end was trimmed by 2 bases and the J gene end by 3 bases; junction bases not matched to a gene: 12. Per the germline V gene, CDR1 is LGHNA and CDR2 is YSLEER. The CDR3 is 18 residues long. CDR3 sequence (DNA): TGCGCCAGCAGCCAACAAGATTTCCGGACAGGGATTGGAAACACCATATATTTT. Its protein product is CASSQQDFRTGIGNTIYF.

This rearrangement joins TRBV7-2 to TRBJ1-5, with D unclear. Germline-derived CDR1 and CDR2 are SGHTA and FQGNSA. Trimming left V 5 bases short and J 4 bases short, with 15 bases between. This CDR3 comprises 15 residues. CDR3 residues: CASSPSSTVNQPQHF. The CDR3 coding sequence is TGTGCCAGCAGCCCTTCCTCGACTGTGAATCAGCCCCAGCATTTT.

This clone was observed once. The chain is built from TRBV5-1 and TRBJ2-5; 8 nucleotides match TRBD1. Losses at the gene ends were 4 bases for V and 4 bases for J; bases not matched to a gene: 6. The CDR3 extends over 14 amino acids. The germline CDR1 and CDR2 sequences are SGHRS and YFSETQ. The chain's CDR3 is CASSADRGGETQYF. Written as DNA, the CDR3 is TGCGCCAGCAGCGCAGACAGGGGAGGAGAGACCCAGTACTTC.

The V gene is TRBV7-2, the J gene TRBJ2-1; 7 nucleotides line up with TRBD1. This CDR3 comprises 14 residues. The germline V gene encodes CDR1 SGHTA and CDR2 FQGNSA. Trimming took 4 bases from V and 6 from J; bases not matched to a gene: 6. Here the CDR3 DNA reads TGTGCCAGCAGCTACCGACAGGGTTCCAATGAGCAGTTCTTC. Its translation is CASSYRQGSNEQFF.

The rearrangement links TRBV6-4 to TRBJ2-3; perhaps TRBD2 as D (6 bases). The CDR3 has 13 residues. Germline assignment: CDR1 MRHNA and CDR2 SNTAGT. V lost 8 bases and J lost 5, with 14 bases in between. CDR3: CASSISGGDTQYF. The CDR3 region has the DNA TGTGCCAGCTCGATTAGCGGCGGAGATACGCAGTATTTT.

DNA for the CDR3: TGTGCCAGCAGTCCCTCGGGGGGGGCGAGGAACAATGAGCAGTTCTTC. Translating gives CASSPSGGARNNEQFF. The chain joins TRBV7-2 to TRBJ2-1; 8 nucleotides line up with TRBD2. Germline CDR1 reads SGHTA; CDR2 reads FQGNSA. Trimming took 6 bases from V and 5 from J; bases not matched to a gene: 12. This CDR3 comprises 16 residues.

V usage is TRBV5-4 and J usage is TRBJ1-1; D gene unclear. Trimming left V 0 bases short and J 4 bases short, with 7 bases between. This CDR3 has 13 residues. Per germline, CDR1 SGHNT and CDR2 YYREEE (reference sequence). CDR3 in amino acids: CASSLDMSTEAFF. The CDR3, as DNA: TGTGCCAGCAGCTTGGACATGTCCACTGAAGCTTTCTTT.